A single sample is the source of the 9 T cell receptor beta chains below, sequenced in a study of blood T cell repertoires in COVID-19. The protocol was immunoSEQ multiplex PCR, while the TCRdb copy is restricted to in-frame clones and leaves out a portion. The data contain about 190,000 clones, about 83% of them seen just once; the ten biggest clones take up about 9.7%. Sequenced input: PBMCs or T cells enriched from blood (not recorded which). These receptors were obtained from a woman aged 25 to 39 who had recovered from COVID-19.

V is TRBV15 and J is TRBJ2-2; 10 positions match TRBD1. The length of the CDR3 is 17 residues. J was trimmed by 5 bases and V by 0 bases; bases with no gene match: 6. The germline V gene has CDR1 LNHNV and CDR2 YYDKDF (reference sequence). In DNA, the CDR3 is TGTGCCACCAGCAGAGATCTCGGACAGGGGGTAACCGGGGAGCTGTTTTTT. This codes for CATSRDLGQGVTGELFF.

The CDR3 region has the DNA TGTGCCAGCAGCCCTGGGACAGGGTCCACAGATACGCAGTATTTT. Encoded protein: CASSPGTGSTDTQYF. The rearrangement links TRBV5-6 to TRBJ2-3, with 9 bases matching TRBD1. The CDR3 extends over 15 amino acids. The V and J ends lost 4 bases and 2 bases, in that order; junction bases with no gene match: 5. CDR1 SGHDT and CDR2 YYEEEE come from the germline V gene.

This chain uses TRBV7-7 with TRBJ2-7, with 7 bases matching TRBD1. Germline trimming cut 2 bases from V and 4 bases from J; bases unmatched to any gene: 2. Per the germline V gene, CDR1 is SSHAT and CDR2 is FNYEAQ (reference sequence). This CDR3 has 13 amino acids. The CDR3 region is CASSLWGQYEQYF. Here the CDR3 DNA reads TGTGCCAGCAGCTTATGGGGACAGTACGAGCAGTACTTC.

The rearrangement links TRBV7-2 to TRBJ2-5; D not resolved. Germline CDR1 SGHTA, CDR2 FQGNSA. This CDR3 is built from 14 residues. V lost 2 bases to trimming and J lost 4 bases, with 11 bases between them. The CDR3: CASSLFAGGETQYF. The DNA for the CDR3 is TGTGCCAGCAGCTTATTCGCAGGTGGAGAGACCCAGTACTTC.

The CDR3 bases are TGTGCCAGCAGTGAGGGACAGGGGAACACTGAAGCTTTCTTT. Encoded protein: CASSEGQGNTEAFF. The chain is built from TRBV2 and TRBJ1-1, with 9 nucleotides matching TRBD1. After removal of 3 bases from V and 1 base from J, the junction contained 0 bases not matched to a gene. The CDR3 loop spans 14 amino acids. Looked up from germline, CDR1 is SNHLY and CDR2 is FYNNEI.

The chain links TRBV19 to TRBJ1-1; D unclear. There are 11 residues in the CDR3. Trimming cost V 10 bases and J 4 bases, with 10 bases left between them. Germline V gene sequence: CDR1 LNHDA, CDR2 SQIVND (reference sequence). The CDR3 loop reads CATQRGTEAFF. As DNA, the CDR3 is TGTGCCACCCAGAGAGGCACTGAAGCTTTCTTT.

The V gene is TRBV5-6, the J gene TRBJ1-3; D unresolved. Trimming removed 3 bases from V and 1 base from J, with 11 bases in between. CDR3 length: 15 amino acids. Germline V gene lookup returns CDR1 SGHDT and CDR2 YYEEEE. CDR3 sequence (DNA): TGTGCCAGCAGCTCTTCTCGGGTTTCTGGAAACACCATATATTTT. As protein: CASSSSRVSGNTIYF.

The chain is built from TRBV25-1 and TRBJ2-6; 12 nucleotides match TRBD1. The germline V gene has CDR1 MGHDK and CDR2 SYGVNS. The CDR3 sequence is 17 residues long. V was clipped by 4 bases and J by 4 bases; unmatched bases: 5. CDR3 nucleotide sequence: TGTGCCAGCAGTGTTCCGGGACAGGGGGCAGGGGCCAACGTCCTGACTTTC. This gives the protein CASSVPGQGAGANVLTF.

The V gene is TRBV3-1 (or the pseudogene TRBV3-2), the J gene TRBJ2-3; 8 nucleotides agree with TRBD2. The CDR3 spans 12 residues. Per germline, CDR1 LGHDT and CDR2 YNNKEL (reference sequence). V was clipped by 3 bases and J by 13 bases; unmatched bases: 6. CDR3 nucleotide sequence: TGTGCCAGCAGCCAGCGAGGGCGGGGGGAGTATTTT. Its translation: CASSQRGRGEYF.